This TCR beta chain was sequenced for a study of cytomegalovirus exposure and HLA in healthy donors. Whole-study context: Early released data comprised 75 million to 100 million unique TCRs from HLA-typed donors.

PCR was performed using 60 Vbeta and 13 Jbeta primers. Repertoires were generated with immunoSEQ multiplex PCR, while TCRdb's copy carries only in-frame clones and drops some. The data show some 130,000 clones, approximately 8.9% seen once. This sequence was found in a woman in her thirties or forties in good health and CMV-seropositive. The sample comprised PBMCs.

CDR3 nucleotides: TGCGCCAGCAGTGATCGCGGAGCTCCCACAGATACGCAGTATTTT. This encodes CASSDRGAPTDTQYF. The chain links TRBV10-1 to TRBJ2-3; D is uncertain. The CDR3 length is 15 residues. Germline values: CDR1 WNHNN, CDR2 SYGVQD (reference sequence). With 3 bases removed from V and 2 bases from J, the gap between germline ends came to 12 bases.